The 24 T cell receptor beta chains reported below all come from one sample, sequenced in a study of Graves' ophthalmopathy and Graves' hyperthyroidism. RNA transcripts served as template for amplifying TCR beta CDR3 sequences. Scientists carried out first-round RT-PCR using HTBI primers and then a second-round multiplex PCR. TCRdb reprocessed the multiplex PCR reads via MiXCR and lists one record per CDR3 protein. The sample carries some 390,000 distinct CDR3 sequences, around 16% recorded once. Source material: peripheral blood. These receptors came from a woman in her late teens or twenties with Graves' ophthalmopathy.

This clonotype was picked up many times. This chain links TRBV27 with TRBJ2-7; either TRBD1 or TRBD2 may fit D (5 bases each). Looked up from germline, CDR1 is MNHEY and CDR2 is SMNVEV (reference sequence). CDR3 length: 15 residues. Trimming removed 2 bases at V and 2 bases at J, with 13 bases between. CDR3 sequence reads: CASSLRGAPPYEQYF. For the CDR3, the DNA is TGTGCCAGCAGTTTAAGGGGAGCGCCCCCCTACGAGCAGTACTTC.

There are many counts of this clonotype. The chain recombines TRBV12-3 or TRBV12-4 with TRBJ1-2, with TRBD1 as a possible D gene (6 bases). The CDR3 runs 16 residues. V lost 4 bases and J 8 bases, leaving 23 bases between the germline ends. CDR3 coding DNA: TGTGCCAGCAGTTCTCAGACAGGATTCTTTACTGACGGCTACACCTTC. This sequence encodes CASSSQTGFFTDGYTF.

The gene calls are TRBV2 and TRBJ2-2; the match to TRBD2 covers 10 bases. Trimming took 3 bases from V and 6 from J; bases not matched to a gene: 4. The CDR3 has 15 amino acids. Germline CDR1 reads SNHLY; CDR2 reads FYNNEI. The CDR3 loop is CASSESLAGAGELFF. DNA of the CDR3: TGTGCCAGCAGTGAGAGTCTAGCGGGAGCCGGGGAGCTGTTTTTT.

This clonotype was seen ten or more times. The chain has TRBV6-5 and TRBJ2-7; D is unresolved. Germline CDR1 and CDR2: MNHEY and SVGAGI. The ends were cut back, 0 bases at V and 5 bases at J, with 14 bases in the middle. The CDR3 runs 15 residues. The CDR3 DNA is TGTGCCAGCAGTTACTCCGGCAGCGCCCCGAACGAGCAGTACTTC. It translates to CASSYSGSAPNEQYF.

This clonotype showed up many times. V gene TRBV2 combines with J gene TRBJ1-1, with 7 bases aligning to TRBD1. The CDR3 contains 15 residues. Germline assignment: CDR1 SNHLY and CDR2 FYNNEI. V shed 0 bases, J shed 3 bases, and the junction held 4 bases outside the gene matches. CDR3 in DNA: TGTGCCAGCAGTGAAGCGCAGGGGGAGGACACTGAAGCTTTCTTT. Translation: CASSEAQGEDTEAFF. The whole variable domain, filled in from reference TRBV2 and TRBJ1-1, reads EPEVTQTPSHQVTQMGQEVILRCVPISNHLYFYWYRQILGQKVEFLVSFYNNEISEKSEIFDDQFSVERPDGSNFTLKIRSTKLEDSAMYFCASSEAQGEDTEAFFGQGTRLTVV.

This clonotype was seen repeatedly, ten times or more. V is TRBV7-3 and J is TRBJ1-2; D possibly corresponds to TRBD1 (6 bases). The V end was cut by 2 bases, the J end by 0 bases, with 10 bases between. The CDR3 runs 15 residues. Germline CDR1 and CDR2: SGHTA and FQGTGA. The CDR3 is CASSLGGPANYGYTF. CDR3 coding DNA: TGTGCCAGCAGCTTAGGGGGCCCTGCTAACTATGGCTACACCTTC.

The CDR3 here is CASSVGQIETQYF. The CDR3 DNA sequence: TGCGCCAGCAGTGTAGGTCAAATAGAGACCCAGTACTTC. The chain is built from TRBV10-2 and TRBJ2-5; D unclear. The V and J ends lost 4 bases and 4 bases respectively, with 10 bases between them. The CDR3 has 13 residues. CDR1 WSHSY and CDR2 SAAADI come from the germline V gene.

This clonotype occurred many times. The V call is TRBV7-6, the J call TRBJ2-7, with TRBD2 identical over 14 bases. Per the germline V gene, CDR1 is SGHVS and CDR2 is FNYEAQ. CDR3 length: 17 residues. Trimming at V came to 1 base and at J to 2 bases, leaving 4 bases not matched to a gene. The CDR3 DNA follows: TGTGCCAGCAGCTTAGGCGGGACTAGCGGGAGAACCTACGAGCAGTACTTC. Amino acid sequence: CASSLGGTSGRTYEQYF.

This clonotype has a handful of counts. The V call is TRBV28, the J call TRBJ2-7, with 11 positions matching TRBD2. CDR3 length equals 16 residues. Germline CDR1 is MDHEN and CDR2 is SYDVKM. J lost 7 bases, V lost 4 bases, and 12 bases had no gene match. The CDR3, as DNA: TGTGCCAGCAGTTCCCCGGGTAGCGGGAGGGCCGTAGAGCAGTACTTC. This sequence encodes CASSSPGSGRAVEQYF.

This clonotype has at least ten counts. The V and J genes are TRBV28 and TRBJ1-5; a weak D match, TRBD1 (5 bases). Germline CDR1 is MDHEN and CDR2 is SYDVKM. This CDR3 spans 16 amino acids. Trimming left V 3 bases short and J 0 bases short, with 12 bases between. CDR3 in DNA: TGTGCCAGCAGTTTCCCAGGGACCTATAGCAATCAGCCCCAGCATTTT. Translation gives CASSFPGTYSNQPQHF.

This clonotype has at least ten counts. The rearrangement links TRBV20-1 to TRBJ1-2; no firm D call. In germline, CDR1 is DFQATT, CDR2 SNEGSKA (reference sequence). The length of the CDR3 is 14 residues. The ends were cut back, 5 bases at V and 0 bases at J, with 13 bases in the middle. The CDR3 reads CSAFYSEANYGYTF. CDR3 in DNA: TGCAGTGCTTTTTACAGCGAGGCTAACTATGGCTACACCTTC.

This clonotype was seen repeatedly, ten times or more. A much larger clone is a single base away; this may be a read error. The chain links TRBV28 to TRBJ1-5; no reliable D call. From germline, CDR1 is MDHEN and CDR2 SYDVKM. The CDR3 length is 16 residues. The germline V and J ends were trimmed by 2 bases and 1 base, with 12 bases remaining between them. CDR3 amino acids: CASSLRADLSNQPQHF. CDR3 nucleotides: TGTGCCAGCAGTTTACGGGCAGATTTGAGCAATCAGCCCCAGCATTTT.

This clonotype has at least ten counts. The chain carries TRBV4-1 and TRBJ1-2; TRBD1 might be the D (5 bases). The CDR3 runs 20 residues. Trimming shortened V by 0 bases and J by 1 base, and 24 bases separated the two germline ends. The germline CDR1 and CDR2 sequences are MGHRA and YSYEKL. CDR3 loop: CASSQDRGSGVRRDNYGYTF. CDR3 bases: TGCGCCAGCAGCCAAGATCGGGGGAGCGGTGTACGAAGGGATAACTATGGCTACACCTTC.

This clonotype has at least ten counts. The chain carries TRBV29-1 and TRBJ2-5, with 7 nucleotides matching TRBD1. J was trimmed by 3 bases and V by 6 bases; bases with no gene match: 10. Looked up from germline, CDR1 is SQVTM and CDR2 is ANQGSEA. The CDR3 sequence is 14 residues long. The CDR3: CSVTGVLLKETQYF. CDR3 nucleotides: TGCAGCGTAACAGGGGTTCTGCTCAAAGAGACCCAGTACTTC.

This clonotype has only one observation. A single base separates this from a much larger clone, so it may be a read error. The chain uses TRBV6-1 and TRBJ1-2; TRBD1 agrees at 8 bases. J was trimmed by 6 bases and V by 7 bases; bases with no gene match: 4. CDR1 and CDR2 (germline): MNHNS, SASEGT. The CDR3 spans 12 residues. The CDR3 loop is CASTDREDGYTF. The CDR3 DNA sequence: TGTGCCAGCACGGACAGGGAGGATGGCTACACCTTC.

This clonotype was detected many times. The CDR3 region is CSARGNGGSYTNTGELFF. Written as DNA, the CDR3 is TGCAGTGCTAGGGGGAATGGGGGGTCTTATACGAACACCGGGGAGCTGTTTTTT. V is TRBV20-1 and J is TRBJ2-2; tentatively, D is TRBD2 (6 bases). Germline V lookup: CDR1 DFQATT, CDR2 SNEGSKA (reference sequence). V was cut by 3 bases and J by 0 bases, with 20 bases left in between. The CDR3 has 18 residues.

This clonotype has a handful of counts. The chain employs TRBV28 and TRBJ2-5; perhaps TRBD1 as D (5 bases). Trimming shortened V by 7 bases and J by 5 bases, and 14 bases separated the two germline ends. Germline CDR1 is MDHEN and CDR2 is SYDVKM. CDR3 length: 13 residues. The CDR3 DNA follows: TGTGCCAGCAAGGGGCTACTCTCGGAGACCCAGTACTTC. It encodes CASKGLLSETQYF.

This clonotype was counted at least ten times. The chain is built from TRBV7-2 and TRBJ2-7; tentatively, D is TRBD2 (5 bases). V lost 3 bases, J lost 5 bases, and 14 bases lay in between. This CDR3 contains 14 residues. Germline V CDR1 and CDR2: SGHTA, FQGNSA. The CDR3 spells CASSFGVEVNEQYF. CDR3 in DNA: TGTGCCAGCAGCTTCGGGGTGGAGGTTAACGAGCAGTACTTC.

This clonotype was counted many times. The CDR3 is CSAREANPYEQYF. The CDR3 region has the DNA TGCAGTGCTAGGGAGGCGAACCCCTACGAGCAGTACTTC. The J gene is TRBJ2-7, the V gene TRBV20-1; possibly TRBD2 for D (5 bases). Germline loops: CDR1 DFQATT, CDR2 SNEGSKA (reference sequence). This CDR3 has 13 amino acids. V dropped 3 bases and J dropped 2 bases, with 11 bases sitting between them.

In this sample, this clonotype turned up many times. This rearrangement joins TRBV24-1 to TRBJ2-2, with 8 nucleotides matching TRBD1. The V and J ends lost 3 bases and 5 bases, in that order; junction bases with no gene match: 4. Germline loops: CDR1 KGHDR, CDR2 SFDVKD. This CDR3 spans 15 amino acids. CDR3 nucleotides: TGTGCCACCAGTGATCCTCGACAGGGGACCGGGGAGCTGTTTTTT. Translation gives CATSDPRQGTGELFF.

There are many counts of this clonotype. The V call is TRBV28, the J call TRBJ1-5; tentatively, D is TRBD1 (5 bases). The CDR3 is 14 residues long. Germline-derived CDR1 and CDR2 are MDHEN and SYDVKM. V gave up 5 bases and J gave up 7 bases, with 15 bases separating them. DNA for the CDR3: TGTGCCAGCAGTCGCTACAGGCCCGGGCAGCCCCAGCATTTT. This encodes CASSRYRPGQPQHF.

This clonotype was seen repeatedly, ten times or more. The chain uses TRBV12-5 and TRBJ2-7; D gene uncertain. Trimming pared 7 bases from V and 5 bases from J, leaving 9 bases between. Germline values: CDR1 LGHNT, CDR2 FRNRAP. This CDR3 comprises 11 residues. The chain's CDR3 is CASALKDEQYF. CDR3 DNA sequence: TGTGCTAGTGCCCTGAAAGACGAGCAGTACTTC.

The genes are TRBV20-1 and TRBJ2-4, with D perhaps given as TRBD1 or TRBD2 (5 bases each). V lost 5 bases and J 0 bases, leaving 11 bases between the germline ends. This CDR3 contains 14 residues. Germline assignment: CDR1 DFQATT and CDR2 SNEGSKA (reference sequence). CDR3 sequence reads: CSAPRGEAKNIQYF. The CDR3 nucleotides read TGCAGTGCTCCCAGAGGGGAAGCCAAAAACATTCAGTACTTC.

This clonotype was recorded at least ten times. V and J are TRBV10-2 and TRBJ1-3; D not resolved. Germline-derived CDR1 and CDR2 are WSHSY and SAAADI. V was clipped by 4 bases and J by 4 bases, with 8 bases between them. The CDR3 runs 13 residues. The CDR3 here is CASSATQGNTIYF. The CDR3 DNA reads TGCGCCAGCAGTGCAACCCAAGGAAACACCATATATTTT.